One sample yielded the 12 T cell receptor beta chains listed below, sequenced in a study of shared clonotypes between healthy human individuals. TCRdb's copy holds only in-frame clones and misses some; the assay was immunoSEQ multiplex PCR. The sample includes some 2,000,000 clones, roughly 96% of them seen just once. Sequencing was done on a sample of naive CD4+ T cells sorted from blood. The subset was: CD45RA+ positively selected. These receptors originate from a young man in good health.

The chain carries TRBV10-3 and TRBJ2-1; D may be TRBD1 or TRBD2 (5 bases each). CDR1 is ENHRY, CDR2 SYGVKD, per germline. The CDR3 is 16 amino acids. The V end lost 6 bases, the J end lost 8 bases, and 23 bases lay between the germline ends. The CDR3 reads CAIRAASREPYDEQFF. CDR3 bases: TGTGCCATCAGGGCGGCCAGCAGGGAGCCGTACGATGAGCAGTTCTTC.

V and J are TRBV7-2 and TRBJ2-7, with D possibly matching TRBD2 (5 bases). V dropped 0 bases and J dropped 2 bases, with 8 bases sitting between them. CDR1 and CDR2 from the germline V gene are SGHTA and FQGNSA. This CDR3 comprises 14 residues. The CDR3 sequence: CASSLAGAPYEQYF. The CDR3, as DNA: TGTGCCAGCAGCTTAGCGGGAGCGCCCTACGAGCAGTACTTC.

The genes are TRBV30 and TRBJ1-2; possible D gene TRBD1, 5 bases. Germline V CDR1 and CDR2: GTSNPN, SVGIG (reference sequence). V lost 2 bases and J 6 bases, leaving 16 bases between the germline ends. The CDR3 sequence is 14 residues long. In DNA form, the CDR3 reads TGTGCCTGGAGTCCCTTCTCCATGGGGCATGGCTACACCTTC. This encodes CAWSPFSMGHGYTF. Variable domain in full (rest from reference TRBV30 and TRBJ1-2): SQTIHQWPATLVQPVGSPLSLECTVEGTSNPNLYWYRQAAGRGLQLLFYSVGIGQISSEVPQNLSASRPQDRQFILSSKKLLLSDSGFYLCAWSPFSMGHGYTFGSGTRLTVV.

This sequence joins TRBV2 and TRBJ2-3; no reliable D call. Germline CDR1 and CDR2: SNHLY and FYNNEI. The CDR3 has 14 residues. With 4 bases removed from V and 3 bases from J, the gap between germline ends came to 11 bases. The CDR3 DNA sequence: TGTGCCAGCAGTGGTAGGGTGGGAACAGATACGCAGTATTTT. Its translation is CASSGRVGTDTQYF.

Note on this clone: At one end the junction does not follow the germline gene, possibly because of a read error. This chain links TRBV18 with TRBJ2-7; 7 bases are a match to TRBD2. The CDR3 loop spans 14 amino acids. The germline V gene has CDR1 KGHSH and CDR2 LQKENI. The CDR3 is CASSAGTNSHEQYF. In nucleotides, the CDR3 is TGTGCCAGCTCGGCCGGGACTAACTCCCACGAGCAGTACTTC. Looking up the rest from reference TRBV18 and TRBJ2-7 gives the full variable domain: NAGVMQNPRHLVRRRGQEARLRCSPMKGHSHVYWYRQLPEEGLKFMVYLQKENIIDESGMPKERFSAEFPKEGPSILRIQQVVRGDSAAYFCASSAGTNSHEQYFGPGTRLTVT.

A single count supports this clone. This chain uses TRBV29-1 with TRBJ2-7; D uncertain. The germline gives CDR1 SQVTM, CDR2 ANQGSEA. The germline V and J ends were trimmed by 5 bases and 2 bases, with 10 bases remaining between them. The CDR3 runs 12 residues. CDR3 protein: CSVLQSTYEQYF. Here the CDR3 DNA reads TGCAGCGTTCTACAGTCAACCTACGAGCAGTACTTC.

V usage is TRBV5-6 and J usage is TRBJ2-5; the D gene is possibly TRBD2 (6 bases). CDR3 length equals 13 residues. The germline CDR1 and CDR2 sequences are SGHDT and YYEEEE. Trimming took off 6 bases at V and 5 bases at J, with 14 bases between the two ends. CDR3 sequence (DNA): TGTGCCAGCACCTCTCGGCGGGGTGAGACCCAGTACTTC. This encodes CASTSRRGETQYF.

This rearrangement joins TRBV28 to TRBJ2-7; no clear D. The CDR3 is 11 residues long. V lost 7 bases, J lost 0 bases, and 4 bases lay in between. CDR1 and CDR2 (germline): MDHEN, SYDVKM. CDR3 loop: CASTASYEQYF. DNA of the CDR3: TGTGCCAGCACGGCCTCCTACGAGCAGTACTTC.

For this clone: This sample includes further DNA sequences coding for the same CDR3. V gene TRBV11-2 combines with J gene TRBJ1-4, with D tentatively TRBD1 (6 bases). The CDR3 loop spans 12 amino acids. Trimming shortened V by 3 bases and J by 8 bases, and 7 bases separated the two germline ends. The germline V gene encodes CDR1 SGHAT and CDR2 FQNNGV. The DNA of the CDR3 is TGTGCCAGCAGCTTCAGGGGAGAAAAACTGTTTTTT. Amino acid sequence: CASSFRGEKLFF. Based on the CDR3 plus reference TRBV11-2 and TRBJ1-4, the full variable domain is EAGVAQSPRYKIIEKRQSVAFWCNPISGHATLYWYQQILGQGPKLLIQFQNNGVVDDSQLPKDRFSAERLKGVDSTLKIQPAKLEDSAVYLCASSFRGEKLFFGSGTQLSVL.

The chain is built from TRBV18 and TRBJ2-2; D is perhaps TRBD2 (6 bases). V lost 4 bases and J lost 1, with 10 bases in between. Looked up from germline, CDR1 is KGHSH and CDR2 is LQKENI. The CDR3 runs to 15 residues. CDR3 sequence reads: CASSLEGRNTGELFF. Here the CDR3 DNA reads TGTGCCAGCTCACTGGAGGGACGGAACACCGGGGAGCTGTTTTTT.

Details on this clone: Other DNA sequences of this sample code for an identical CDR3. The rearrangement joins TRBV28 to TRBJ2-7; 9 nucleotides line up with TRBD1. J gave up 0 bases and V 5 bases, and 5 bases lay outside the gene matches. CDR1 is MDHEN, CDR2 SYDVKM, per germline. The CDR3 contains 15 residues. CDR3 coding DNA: TGTGCCAGCAGTCTTTTGGGACAGGGCTCCTACGAGCAGTACTTC. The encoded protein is CASSLLGQGSYEQYF. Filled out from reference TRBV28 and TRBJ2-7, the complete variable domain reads DVKVTQSSRYLVKRTGEKVFLECVQDMDHENMFWYRQDPGLGLRLIYFSYDVKMKEKGDIPEGYSVSREKKERFSLILESASTNQTSMYLCASSLLGQGSYEQYFGPGTRLTVT.

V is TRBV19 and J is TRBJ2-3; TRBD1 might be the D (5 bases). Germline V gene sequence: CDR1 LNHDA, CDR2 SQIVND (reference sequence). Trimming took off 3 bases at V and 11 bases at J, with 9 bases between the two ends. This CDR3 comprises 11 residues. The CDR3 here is CASSISTEQYF. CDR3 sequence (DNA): TGTGCCAGTAGTATCTCGACAGAGCAGTATTTT.